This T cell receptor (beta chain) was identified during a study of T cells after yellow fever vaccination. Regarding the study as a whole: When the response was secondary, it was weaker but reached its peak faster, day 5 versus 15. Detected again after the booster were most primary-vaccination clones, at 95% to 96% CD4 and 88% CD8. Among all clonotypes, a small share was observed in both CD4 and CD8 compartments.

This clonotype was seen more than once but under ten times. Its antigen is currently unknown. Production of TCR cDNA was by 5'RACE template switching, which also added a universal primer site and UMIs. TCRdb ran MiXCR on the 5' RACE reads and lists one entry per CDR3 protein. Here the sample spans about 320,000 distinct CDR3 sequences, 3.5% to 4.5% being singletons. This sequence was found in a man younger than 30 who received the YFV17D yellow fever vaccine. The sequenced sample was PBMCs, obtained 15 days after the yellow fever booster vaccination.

The CDR3 is CSAPRGAHGDTQYF. CDR3 nucleotide sequence: TGCAGTGCTCCGAGGGGGGCCCACGGTGATACGCAGTATTTT. The gene calls are TRBV20-1 and TRBJ2-3; D assignment may be TRBD1 or TRBD2 (6 bases each). There are 14 residues in the CDR3. Germline assignment: CDR1 DFQATT and CDR2 SNEGSKA (reference sequence). V dropped 5 bases and J dropped 6 bases, with 18 bases sitting between them.